This T cell receptor (beta chain) was sequenced during a study of OX40 agonist ivuxolimab in advanced cancers. Study as a whole: Dose-escalation patients had hepatocellular carcinoma, melanoma, renal cell or head and neck cancer. Of the participants, approximately 40% had some prior anti-PD-1, anti-PD-L1 or anti-CTLA-4 therapy, which was allowed.

In regard to this clone: Its matching antigen is unknown.

Study-level results: It was also the case that some nonresponders had low normalized T-cell clonal expansion. CD8+ T cells were the subset that, on average, had more expanded clones than CD4+.

Sequencing used immunoSEQ multiplex PCR; TCRdb keeps in-frame clones, though not all of them. The sample lists 65,000 to 90,000 clones; 75% to 90% were seen once. V was cut by 4 bases and J by 5 bases, with 21 bases left in between. Germline lookup yields CDR1 SNHLY and CDR2 FYNNEI. The CDR3 loop spans 17 amino acids. Here the sequenced sample was CD4+ or CD8+ T cells sorted from blood, taken in a trial of the OX40 agonist ivuxolimab. This clonotype was obtained from an adult with an advanced solid tumor such as melanoma, head and neck, liver or kidney cancer. The V call is TRBV2, the J call TRBJ2-1; D unclear. CDR3 nucleotides: TGTGCCAGCAGTGTTTTAAGTAAGGGCCCCGGGCACAATGAGCAGTTCTTC. This gives the protein CASSVLSKGPGHNEQFF.